A single sample gave rise to the 2 T cell receptor beta chains below, sequenced in a study of CD8+ T cells in alopecia areata. The sample's treatment: oral pan-JAK inhibitor, 5-10 mg twice daily. After isolation, RNA underwent reverse transcription to generate cDNA as the sequencing template. Only in-frame clones appear in the TCRdb table, and some are missing; sequencing was by immunoSEQ multiplex PCR. This sample has 200,000 to 250,000 clones; 64% occur once, and the top ten carry 4% to 4.5%. This material consisted of CD4+ T cells sorted from blood, taken at week 4, from a patient treated with tofacitinib. The receptors originated from a human donor with alopecia areata.

CDR3 nucleotide sequence: TGTGCCAGCAGCCCATGGACAGGGGTAAGCGATGGCGCCACAAACAATGAGCAGTTCTTC. Its protein product is CASSPWTGVSDGATNNEQFF. This chain uses TRBV11-3 with TRBJ2-1; 9 nucleotides line up with TRBD1. The germline gives CDR1 SGHNT, CDR2 YENEEA. V gave up 5 bases and J gave up 5 bases; unmatched junction bases: 22. The CDR3 sequence is 20 residues long.

The gene calls are TRBV18 and TRBJ2-5; 8 positions agree with TRBD1. The better agreement between TRBJ2-7 and the DNA end casts doubt on the J call. Germline assignment: CDR1 KGHSH and CDR2 LQKENI. CDR3 size: 15 residues. CDR3: CASSPLTGELSEQYF. CDR3 sequence (DNA): TGTGCCAGCTCACCACTGACAGGGGAGTTATCCGAGCAGTACTTC.